The rows below give T cell receptor beta chains drawn from one sample of a study of blood T cell repertoires in COVID-19. This table comes from immunoSEQ multiplex PCR, and its TCRdb copy is limited to in-frame clones, with some not included. The data hold about 250,000 clones, with around 88% observed a single time. Sequencing was carried out using peripheral blood. The receptors were sampled from an elderly woman with COVID-19, enrolled during active disease. The CDR3 runs from the conserved cysteine through the conserved F or W. D genes are given only for firm matches. The size field is filled for only some rows; it gives once, few, many or a size class.

clone size | J gene | D gene | V gene | CDR3 DNA | CDR3 protein
. | TRBJ1-5 | TRBD1 | TRBV7-8 | TGTGCCAGCAGCTTAGCAACAGGGGCCCTCAATCAGCCCCAGCATTTT | CASSLATGALNQPQHF
. | TRBJ2-1 | TRBD1 | TRBV18 | TGTGCCAGCTCACCCGGACAGGGGTCCTACAATGAGCAGTTCTTC | CASSPGQGSYNEQFF
. | TRBJ2-5 | . | TRBV11-1 | TGTGCCAGCAGCTTAGCGAGCAGGGAGACCCAGTACTTC | CASSLASRETQYF
. | TRBJ1-1 | . | TRBV7-8 | TGTGCCAGCAGCTCTCAGGGTAGTTACACTGAAGCTTTCTTT | CASSSQGSYTEAFF
few | TRBJ1-5 | TRBD1 | TRBV27 | TGTGCCAGCAGCCCCGACGACAGGGCCTGGCAGCCCCAGCATTTT | CASSPDDRAWQPQHF
. | TRBJ2-2 | . | TRBV5-1 | TGCGCCAGCAGCTTGGGGGACACCAACACCGGGGAGCTGTTTTTT | CASSLGDTNTGELFF
. | TRBJ1-2 | . | TRBV6-2/TRBV6-3 | TGTGCCAGCAGTTACGCCTTGGGAGGGTCCTATGGCTACACCTTC | CASSYALGGSYGYTF
. | TRBJ1-1 | . | TRBV25-1 | TGTGCCAGCAGTGAATCGCTCGGGACTAGCACTGAAGCTTTCTTT | CASSESLGTSTEAFF
once | TRBJ2-3 | TRBD1 | TRBV5-4 | TGTGCCAGCAGCATGGCTCAGGGGGCTGGTACGCAGTATTTT | CASSMAQGAGTQYF
. | TRBJ1-3 | . | TRBV19 | TGTGCCAGTACTGCGACAGCCTCTGGAAACACCATATATTTT | CASTATASGNTIYF
. | TRBJ2-1 | TRBD1 | TRBV28 | TGTGCCAGCACCCAGGACAGGGGGCGCATAGATGAGCAGTTCTTC | CASTQDRGRIDEQFF
few | TRBJ1-1 | . | TRBV6-2/TRBV6-3 | TGTGCCAGCAGTTACCGATTGGGGGGCACTGAAGCTTTCTTT | CASSYRLGGTEAFF
. | TRBJ2-3 | TRBD1 | TRBV28 | TGTGCCAGCAGTGCCCCGGGACAGGGGACAGATACGCAGTATTTT | CASSAPGQGTDTQYF
. | TRBJ1-6 | . | TRBV30 | TGTGCCTGGACCCTGCCTCGGGATTCACCCCTCCACTTT | CAWTLPRDSPLHF
. | TRBJ1-1 | . | TRBV5-4 | TGTGCCAGCCGTATAGGAGGGGCGAAGGACACTGAAGCTTTCTTT | CASRIGGAKDTEAFF
. | TRBJ1-4 | TRBD1 | TRBV28 | TGTGCCAGCACCACAACAGGGGTTACTAATGAAAAACTGTTTTTT | CASTTTGVTNEKLFF
. | TRBJ1-1 | . | TRBV5-1 | TGCGCCAGCAGCTTTGGGCAGATGAACACTGAAGCTTTCTTT | CASSFGQMNTEAFF
. | TRBJ2-5 | TRBD2 | TRBV5-1 | TGCGCCAGCAGCTTAAGCGGGGGGAGTCAAGAGACCCAGTACTTC | CASSLSGGSQETQYF
. | TRBJ2-7 | TRBD1 | TRBV6-1 | TGTGCCAGCAGTGAAGCAATAATGGGACAGCGCTACGAGCAGTACTTC | CASSEAIMGQRYEQYF
. | TRBJ1-3 | . | TRBV6-1 | TGTGCCAGCAGTGAAGGACAGGGAAACACCATATATTTT | CASSEGQGNTIYF
. | TRBJ1-4 | . | TRBV28 | TGTGCCAGCAGTTTAACAGGCTTAGGGGCTAATGAAAAACTGTTTTTT | CASSLTGLGANEKLFF
. | TRBJ1-2 | . | TRBV29-1 | TGCAGCGTTGATATCGGGGTTGGCTACACCTTC | CSVDIGVGYTF
. | TRBJ2-7 | . | TRBV7-9 | TGTGCCAGCAGCTTAGTCGGTCTCCGCGAGCAGTACTTC | CASSLVGLREQYF
. | TRBJ1-1 | . | TRBV29-1 | TGCAGCTACCGGGAGGCCCCTGAAGCTTTCTTT | CSYREAPEAFF
. | TRBJ2-1 | TRBD2 | TRBV5-1 | TGCGCCAGCAGCTTAGTCACTAGCGGGGCCTACAATGAGCAGTTCTTC | CASSLVTSGAYNEQFF
. | TRBJ2-7 | . | TRBV3-1/TRBV3-2 | TGTGCCAGCAGCCAAGCATCACGGGGCGAGCAGTACTTC | CASSQASRGEQYF
. | TRBJ1-1 | . | TRBV9 | TGTGCCAGCAGCGTAGCGGTGAACACTGAAGCTTTCTTT | CASSVAVNTEAFF
. | TRBJ2-6 | . | TRBV27 | TGTGCCAGCACCCCATCTGGGGCCAACGTCCTGACTTTC | CASTPSGANVLTF
. | TRBJ1-1 | . | TRBV5-1 | TGCGCCAGCAGTTTCATGGACTCCACTGAAGCTTTCTTT | CASSFMDSTEAFF
. | TRBJ1-6 | TRBD1 | TRBV7-9 | TGTGCCAGCAGCTTGCATGATTGGACAGGGGGCAATTCACCCCTCCACTTT | CASSLHDWTGGNSPLHF
. | TRBJ1-4 | . | TRBV24-1 | TGTGCCACCAGTGATCCCCAGTACGAAAAACTGTTTTTT | CATSDPQYEKLFF
few | TRBJ1-6 | TRBD1 | TRBV3-1/TRBV3-2 | TGTGCCAGCAGCCGAAGCCGGGACAGGGGGCACAATTCACCCCTCCACTTT | CASSRSRDRGHNSPLHF
. | TRBJ2-7 | TRBD1 | TRBV18 | TGTGCCAGCTCACCGTCGGGACAGGGGTTCTACGAGCAGTACTTC | CASSPSGQGFYEQYF
. | TRBJ2-2 | TRBD1 | TRBV9 | TGTGCCAGCAGCGTAATGCCCGGGACAGGGTCGGGCACCGGGGAGCTGTTTTTT | CASSVMPGTGSGTGELFF
. | TRBJ1-2 | . | TRBV4-1 | TGCGCCAGCAGCCAATCCACAGGAGATTACTATGGCTACACCTTC | CASSQSTGDYYGYTF
. | TRBJ2-7 | . | TRBV7-9 | TGTGCCAGCAGCTTAACCGGGGTCCCGGAGCAGTACTTC | CASSLTGVPEQYF
. | TRBJ1-2 | TRBD1 | TRBV30 | TGTGCCTGGAGTGTTTGGACAGGGGGCCGGGTTACTTATGGCTACACCTTC | CAWSVWTGGRVTYGYTF
. | TRBJ2-7 | . | TRBV19 | TGTGCCAGTAGTACGGCCCTACTCACAGTAAACGAGCAGTACTTC | CASSTALLTVNEQYF
. | TRBJ1-4 | . | TRBV5-6 | TGTGCCAGCAGCTTGGACAGAAAGACAACTAATGAAAAACTGTTTTTT | CASSLDRKTTNEKLFF
. | TRBJ1-2 | . | TRBV6-6 | TGTGCCAGCACCCTCACAGAACCGTATGGCTACACCTTC | CASTLTEPYGYTF
. | TRBJ1-2 | . | TRBV28 | TGTGCCAGCAGTCCAAGGGAGGGCTACTATGGCTACACCTTC | CASSPREGYYGYTF
once | TRBJ1-2 | TRBD1 | TRBV29-1 | TGCAGCGTTGAAGGAGGACAGGGTTATAACTATGGCTACACCTTC | CSVEGGQGYNYGYTF
. | TRBJ1-6 | . | TRBV19 | TGTGCCAGTAGTACCGGGAGCTCCTATAATTCACCCCTCCACTTT | CASSTGSSYNSPLHF